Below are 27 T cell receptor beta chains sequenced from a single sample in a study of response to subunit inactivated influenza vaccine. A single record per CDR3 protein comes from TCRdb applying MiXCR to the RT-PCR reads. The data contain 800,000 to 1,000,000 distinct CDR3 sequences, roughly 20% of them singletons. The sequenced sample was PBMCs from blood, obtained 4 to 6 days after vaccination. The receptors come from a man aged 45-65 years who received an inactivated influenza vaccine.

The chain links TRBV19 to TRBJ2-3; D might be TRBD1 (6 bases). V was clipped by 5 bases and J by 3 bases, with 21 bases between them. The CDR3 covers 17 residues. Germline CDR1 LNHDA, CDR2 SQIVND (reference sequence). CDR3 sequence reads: CASSLHGPAGVTDTQYF. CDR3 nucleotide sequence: TGTGCCAGTAGTCTCCACGGTCCGGCAGGGGTTACAGATACGCAGTATTTT.

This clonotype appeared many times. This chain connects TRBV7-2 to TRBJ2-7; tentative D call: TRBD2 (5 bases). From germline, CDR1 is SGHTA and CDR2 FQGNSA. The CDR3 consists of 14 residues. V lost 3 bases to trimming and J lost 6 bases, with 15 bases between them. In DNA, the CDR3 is TGTGCCAGCAGCTTCGACTATCTCGGTTCCGAGCAGTACTTC. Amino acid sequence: CASSFDYLGSEQYF.

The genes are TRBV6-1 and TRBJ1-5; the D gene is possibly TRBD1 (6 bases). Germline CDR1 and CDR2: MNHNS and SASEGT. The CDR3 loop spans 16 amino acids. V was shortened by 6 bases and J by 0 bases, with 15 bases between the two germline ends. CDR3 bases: TGTGCCAGCAGCCACAGGACAGTCAATAGCAATCAGCCCCAGCATTTT. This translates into CASSHRTVNSNQPQHF.

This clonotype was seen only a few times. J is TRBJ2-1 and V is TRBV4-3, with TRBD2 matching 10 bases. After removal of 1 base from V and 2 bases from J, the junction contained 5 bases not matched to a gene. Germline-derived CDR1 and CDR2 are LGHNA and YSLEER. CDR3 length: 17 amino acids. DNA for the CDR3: TGCGCCAGCAGCCAAGGGGCTAGCGGGAGCCCCTACAATGAGCAGTTCTTC. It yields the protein CASSQGASGSPYNEQFF.

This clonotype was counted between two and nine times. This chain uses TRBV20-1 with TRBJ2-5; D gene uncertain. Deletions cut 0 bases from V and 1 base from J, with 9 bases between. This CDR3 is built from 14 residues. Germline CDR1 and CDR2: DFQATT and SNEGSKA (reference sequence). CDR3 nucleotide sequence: TGCAGTGCTAGAGATCTCCGCACCCAAGAGACCCAGTACTTC. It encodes CSARDLRTQETQYF.

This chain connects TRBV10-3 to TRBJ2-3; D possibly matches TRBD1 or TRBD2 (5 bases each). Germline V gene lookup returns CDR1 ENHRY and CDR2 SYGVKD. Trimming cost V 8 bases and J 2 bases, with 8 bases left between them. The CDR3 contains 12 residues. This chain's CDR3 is CAIAGATDTQYF. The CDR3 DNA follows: TGTGCCATCGCCGGGGCCACAGATACGCAGTATTTT.

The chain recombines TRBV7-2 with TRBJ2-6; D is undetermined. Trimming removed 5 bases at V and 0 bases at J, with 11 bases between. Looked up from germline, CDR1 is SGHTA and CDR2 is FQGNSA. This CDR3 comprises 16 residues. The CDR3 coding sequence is TGTGCCAGCAGCCACAAAGGAAACTCTGGGGCCAACGTCCTGACTTTC. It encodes CASSHKGNSGANVLTF.

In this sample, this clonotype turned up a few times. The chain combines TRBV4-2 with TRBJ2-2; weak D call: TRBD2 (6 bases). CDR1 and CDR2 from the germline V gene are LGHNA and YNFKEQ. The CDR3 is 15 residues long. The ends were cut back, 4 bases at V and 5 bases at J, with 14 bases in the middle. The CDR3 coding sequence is TGTGCCAGCAGCCCCCGGGACTTTACGACCGGGGAGCTGTTTTTT. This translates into CASSPRDFTTGELFF.

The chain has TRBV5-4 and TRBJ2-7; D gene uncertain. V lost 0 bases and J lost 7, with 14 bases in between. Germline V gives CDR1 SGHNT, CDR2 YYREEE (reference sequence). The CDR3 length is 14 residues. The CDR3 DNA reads TGTGCCAGCAGCTTGGAGGCCGCTTCTAAAGAGCAGTACTTC. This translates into CASSLEAASKEQYF.

The CDR3 spells CSVVEGQTYEQYF. CDR3 bases: TGCAGCGTTGTTGAAGGACAGACCTACGAGCAGTACTTC. The V call is TRBV29-1, the J call TRBJ2-7; a weak D match, TRBD1 (6 bases). The CDR3 runs to 13 residues. V lost 4 bases to trimming and J lost 2 bases, with 12 bases between them. Germline V gives CDR1 SQVTM, CDR2 ANQGSEA.

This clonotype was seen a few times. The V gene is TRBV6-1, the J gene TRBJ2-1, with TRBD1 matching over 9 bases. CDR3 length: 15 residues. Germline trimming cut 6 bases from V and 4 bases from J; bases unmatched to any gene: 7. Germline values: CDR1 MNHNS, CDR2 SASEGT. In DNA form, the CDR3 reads TGTGCCAGCAGAGCTTCCGGGACAGGGTACAATGAGCAGTTCTTC. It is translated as CASRASGTGYNEQFF.

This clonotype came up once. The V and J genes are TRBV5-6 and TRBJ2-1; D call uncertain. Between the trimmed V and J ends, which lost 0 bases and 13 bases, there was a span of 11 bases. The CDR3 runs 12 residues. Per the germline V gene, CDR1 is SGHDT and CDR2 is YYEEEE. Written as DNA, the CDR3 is TGTGCCAGCAGCTTGGGAGTTTATAGTCAGTTCTTC. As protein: CASSLGVYSQFF.

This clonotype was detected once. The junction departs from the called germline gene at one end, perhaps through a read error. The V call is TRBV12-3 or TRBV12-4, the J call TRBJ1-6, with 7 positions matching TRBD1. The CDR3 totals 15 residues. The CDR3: CASSPRQGDNLPLHF. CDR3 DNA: TGTGCCAGCAGTCCGCGACAGGGTGACAATTTACCCCTCCACTTT.

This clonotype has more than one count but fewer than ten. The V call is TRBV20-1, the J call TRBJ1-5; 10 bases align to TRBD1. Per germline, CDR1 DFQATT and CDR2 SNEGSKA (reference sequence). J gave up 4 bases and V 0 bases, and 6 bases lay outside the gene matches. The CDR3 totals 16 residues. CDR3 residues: CSARDLGTGENQPQHF. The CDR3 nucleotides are TGCAGTGCTAGAGATCTGGGGACAGGGGAAAATCAGCCCCAGCATTTT.

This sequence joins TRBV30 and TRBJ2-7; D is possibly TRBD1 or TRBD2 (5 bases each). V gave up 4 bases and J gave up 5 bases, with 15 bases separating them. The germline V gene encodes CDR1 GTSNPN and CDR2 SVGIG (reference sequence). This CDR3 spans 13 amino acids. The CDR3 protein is CAWTAGLGHEQYF. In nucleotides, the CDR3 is TGTGCCTGGACGGCGGGCCTGGGACACGAGCAGTACTTC.

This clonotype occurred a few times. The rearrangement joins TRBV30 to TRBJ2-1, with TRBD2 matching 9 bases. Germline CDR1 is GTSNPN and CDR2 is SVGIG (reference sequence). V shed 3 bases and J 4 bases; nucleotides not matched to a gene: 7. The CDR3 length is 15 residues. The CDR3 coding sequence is TGTGCCTGGAGCGCCGCTAGCGGGGCGTACAATGAGCAGTTCTTC. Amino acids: CAWSAASGAYNEQFF.

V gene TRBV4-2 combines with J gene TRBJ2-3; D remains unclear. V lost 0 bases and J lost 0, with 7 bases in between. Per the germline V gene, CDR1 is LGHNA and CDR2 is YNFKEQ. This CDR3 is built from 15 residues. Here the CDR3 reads CASSQEFGSTDTQYF. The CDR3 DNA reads TGTGCCAGCAGCCAAGAATTTGGGAGCACAGATACGCAGTATTTT.

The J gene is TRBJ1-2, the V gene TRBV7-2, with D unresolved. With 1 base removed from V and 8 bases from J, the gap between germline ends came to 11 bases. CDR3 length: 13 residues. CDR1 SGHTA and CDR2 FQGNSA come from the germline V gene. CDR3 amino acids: CASSLEDVRGYTF. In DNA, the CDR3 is TGTGCCAGCAGCTTAGAGGACGTGAGGGGCTACACCTTC.

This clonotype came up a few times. The CDR3 protein is CSAESGTGDEQYF. The CDR3 coding sequence is TGCAGTGCGGAATCCGGGACAGGAGACGAGCAGTACTTC. The chain combines TRBV20-1 with TRBJ2-7; 8 nucleotides match TRBD1. The CDR3 runs to 13 residues. Looked up from germline, CDR1 is DFQATT and CDR2 is SNEGSKA (reference sequence). The trim removed 6 bases at V and 5 bases at J, leaving 9 bases unmatched.

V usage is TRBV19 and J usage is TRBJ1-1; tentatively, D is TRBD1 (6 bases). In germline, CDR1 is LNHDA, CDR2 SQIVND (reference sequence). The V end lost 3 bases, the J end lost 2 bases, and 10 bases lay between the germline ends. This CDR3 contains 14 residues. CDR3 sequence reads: CASSMGDINTEAFF. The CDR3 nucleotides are TGTGCCAGTAGTATGGGGGACATCAACACTGAAGCTTTCTTT.

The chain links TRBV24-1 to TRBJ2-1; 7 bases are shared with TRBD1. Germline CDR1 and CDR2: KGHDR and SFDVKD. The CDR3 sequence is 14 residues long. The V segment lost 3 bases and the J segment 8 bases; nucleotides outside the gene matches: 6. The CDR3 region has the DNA TGTGCCACCAGTGATCCCGACAGGGCGTATGAGCAGTTCTTC. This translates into CATSDPDRAYEQFF.

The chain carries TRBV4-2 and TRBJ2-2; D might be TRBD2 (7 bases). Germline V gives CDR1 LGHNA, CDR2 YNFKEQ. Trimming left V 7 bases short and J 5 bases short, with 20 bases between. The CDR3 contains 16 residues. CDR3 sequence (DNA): TGTGCCAGCACCGATGGGGGGGGGCTTTCGACCGGGGAGCTGTTTTTT. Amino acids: CASTDGGGLSTGELFF.

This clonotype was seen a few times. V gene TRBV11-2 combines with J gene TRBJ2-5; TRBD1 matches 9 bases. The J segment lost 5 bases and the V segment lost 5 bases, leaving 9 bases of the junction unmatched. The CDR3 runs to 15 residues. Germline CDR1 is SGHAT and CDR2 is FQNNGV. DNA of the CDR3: TGTGCCAGCAGCCGGAGGACAGGGGTCGTGGAGACCCAGTACTTC. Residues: CASSRRTGVVETQYF.

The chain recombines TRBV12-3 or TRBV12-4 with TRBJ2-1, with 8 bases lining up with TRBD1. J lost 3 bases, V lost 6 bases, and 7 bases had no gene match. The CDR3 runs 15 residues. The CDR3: CASRETGAVYNEQFF. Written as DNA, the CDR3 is TGTGCCAGCAGGGAGACAGGGGCGGTCTACAATGAGCAGTTCTTC.

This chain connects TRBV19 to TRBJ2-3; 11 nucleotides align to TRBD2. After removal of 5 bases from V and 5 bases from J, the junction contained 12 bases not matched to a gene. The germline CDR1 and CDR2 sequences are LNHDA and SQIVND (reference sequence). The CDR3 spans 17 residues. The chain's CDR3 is CASSGHRLAGLRDTQYF. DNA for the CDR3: TGTGCCAGTAGTGGTCATCGACTAGCGGGATTGAGAGATACGCAGTATTTT.

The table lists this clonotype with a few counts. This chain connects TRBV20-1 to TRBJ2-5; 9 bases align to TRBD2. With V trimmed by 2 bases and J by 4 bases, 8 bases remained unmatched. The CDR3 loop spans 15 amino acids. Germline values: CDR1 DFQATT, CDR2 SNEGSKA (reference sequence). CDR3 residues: CSARNSGTSRETQYF. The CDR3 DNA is TGCAGTGCTAGAAACTCCGGGACTAGCAGAGAGACCCAGTACTTC.

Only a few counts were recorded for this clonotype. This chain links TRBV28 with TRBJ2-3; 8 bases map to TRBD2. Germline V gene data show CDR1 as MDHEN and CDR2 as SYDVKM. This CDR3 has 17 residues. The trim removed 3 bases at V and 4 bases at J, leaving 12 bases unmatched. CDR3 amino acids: CASSFPSGTSGADTQYF. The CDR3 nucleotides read TGTGCCAGCAGTTTTCCTTCCGGGACTAGTGGCGCAGATACGCAGTATTTT.